The source of this TCR beta chain is a study of CD8 T cells in Susac syndrome. The V gene's germline CDR1 is PRHDT and CDR2 FYEKMQ (reference sequence). This CDR3 region has 19 residues. V lost 0 bases and J lost 1, with 19 bases in between. An amount of RNA that ranged from roughly 0.45 to 1 ug was reverse transcribed with random hexamers. TCRdb processed the immunoSEQ multiplex PCR reads anew with MiXCR; each CDR3 protein has one entry. This sample has under 350,000 distinct CDR3 sequences, with about 91% found just once. The specimen sequenced was CD4+ T cells from PBMCs. This chain connects TRBV13 to TRBJ1-3; weak D call: TRBD1 (6 bases). The clonotype originates from a human donor with multiple sclerosis. CDR3 nucleotide sequence: TGTGCCAGCAGCTTAGGCCTGATTTGGGGGGCGAATTCTGGAAACACCATATATTTT. Translated, it gives CASSLGLIWGANSGNTIYF. Full variable domain (outside the CDR3, taken from reference TRBV13 and TRBJ1-3): AAGVIQSPRHLIKEKRETATLKCYPIPRHDTVYWYQQGPGQDPQFLISFYEKMQSDKGSIPDRFSAQQFSDYHSELNMSSLELGDSALYFCASSLGLIWGANSGNTIYFGEGSWLTVV.